What follows are 14 T cell receptor beta chains derived from one specimen sequenced in a study of blood T cell repertoires in COVID-19. Data came from immunoSEQ multiplex PCR; TCRdb stores just in-frame clones and leaves some out. The data contain over 150,000 clones, 70% to 80% of them seen just once; the ten biggest clones take up approximately 13%. Sequencing used peripheral blood. Source of these receptors: a woman in her forties or fifties with acute or convalescent COVID-19.

The chain employs TRBV5-4 and TRBJ1-1; TRBD1 matches 7 bases. Germline V gives CDR1 SGHNT, CDR2 YYREEE (reference sequence). CDR3 length: 14 amino acids. Trimming cost V 4 bases and J 5 bases; bases outside gene matches: 8. Written as DNA, the CDR3 is TGTGCCAGCAGCGTTAGACAGGGAGGAACTGAAGCTTTCTTT. Its translation is CASSVRQGGTEAFF. The complete variable domain, with remaining parts taken from reference TRBV5-4 and TRBJ1-1, reads ETGVTQSPTHLIKTRGQQVTLRCSSQSGHNTVSWYQQALGQGPQFIFQYYREEENGRGNFPPRFSGLQFPNYSSELNVNALELDDSALYLCASSVRQGGTEAFFGQGTRLTVV.

The sample holds many counts of this clone. The chain joins TRBV6-2 or TRBV6-3 to TRBJ2-1; no definite D call. The CDR3 spans 14 residues. The V end lost 5 bases, the J end lost 3 bases, and 11 bases lay between the germline ends. Per the germline V gene, CDR1 is MNHEY and CDR2 is SVGEGT. In DNA, the CDR3 is TGTGCCAGCAGTGTAGGCAGGTACTACAATGAGCAGTTCTTC. As protein: CASSVGRYYNEQFF.

This clone appeared once. The chain is built from TRBV20-1 and TRBJ2-3; D unresolved. The CDR3 is 13 residues long. V lost 3 bases to trimming and J lost 4 bases, with 11 bases between them. In germline, CDR1 is DFQATT, CDR2 SNEGSKA (reference sequence). Here the CDR3 DNA reads TGCAGTGCTAGTTCAGTCTCCGCAGATACGCAGTATTTT. As protein: CSASSVSADTQYF.

The chain links TRBV6-5 to TRBJ1-1; D is unresolved. This CDR3 has 13 amino acids. Germline V lookup: CDR1 MNHEY, CDR2 SVGAGI. Trimming shortened V by 8 bases and J by 4 bases, and 14 bases separated the two germline ends. The chain's CDR3 is CASEAEAGTEAFF. The CDR3 nucleotides are TGTGCCAGCGAAGCGGAGGCGGGCACTGAAGCTTTCTTT.

This chain links TRBV6-1 with TRBJ2-3; D remains ambiguous. The CDR3 runs 15 residues. V dropped 2 bases and J dropped 2 bases, with 11 bases sitting between them. Germline-derived CDR1 and CDR2 are MNHNS and SASEGT. The CDR3 DNA reads TGTGCCAGCAGTGAAAGTACAGCTTCCACAGATACGCAGTATTTT. Its translation is CASSESTASTDTQYF.

The chain combines TRBV5-4 with TRBJ1-2; TRBD1 matches 9 bases. Germline assignment: CDR1 SGHNT and CDR2 YYREEE (reference sequence). V shed 4 bases and J 4 bases; nucleotides not matched to a gene: 5. The CDR3 is made up of 14 amino acids. The DNA for the CDR3 is TGTGCCAGCAGCCGCACAGGGGGCGCCTATGGCTACACCTTC. Encoded protein: CASSRTGGAYGYTF.

This chain connects TRBV15 to TRBJ2-7; 7 nucleotides match TRBD1. V dropped 0 bases and J dropped 3; count of bases not matched to a gene: 5. From germline, CDR1 is LNHNV and CDR2 YYDKDF (reference sequence). This CDR3 is 15 amino acids long. As DNA, the CDR3 is TGTGCCACCAGCAGAGATAGGGGGCTTTACTACGAGCAGTACTTC. Amino acid sequence: CATSRDRGLYYEQYF.

The V call is TRBV7-2, the J call TRBJ2-5; the D gene is possibly TRBD1 (5 bases). Trimming stripped 5 bases from V and 5 bases from J, with 15 bases between. The CDR3 is made up of 14 amino acids. The germline V gene has CDR1 SGHTA and CDR2 FQGNSA. The CDR3 region has the DNA TGTGCCAGCAGCCTATCAGGGAACCGTGAGACCCAGTACTTC. This encodes CASSLSGNRETQYF.

V and J are TRBV5-4 and TRBJ2-3; 9 bases agree with TRBD1. Germline lookup yields CDR1 SGHNT and CDR2 YYREEE (reference sequence). Trimming removed 4 bases from V and 0 bases from J; junction bases left unmatched: 6. This CDR3 has 16 residues. The CDR3 nucleotides read TGTGCCAGCAGCAGCGGGACAGGGTCTAGCACAGATACGCAGTATTTT. Translating gives CASSSGTGSSTDTQYF.

This chain links TRBV10-2 with TRBJ2-1; 8 bases are shared with TRBD2. V was pared by 8 bases and J by 9 bases, with 9 bases of the junction left unmatched. Germline V gene sequence: CDR1 WSHSY, CDR2 SAAADI. This CDR3 contains 13 residues. DNA for the CDR3: TGCGCCAGCCTGAGCGGGAGTGGGAGTGAGCAGTTCTTC. Protein product: CASLSGSGSEQFF.

This CDR3 reads CASSRITGGSSYNSPLHF. As DNA, the CDR3 is TGTGCCAGCAGCCGAATCACAGGGGGAAGCTCCTATAATTCACCCCTCCACTTT. The chain uses TRBV28 and TRBJ1-6, with TRBD1 matching 8 bases. CDR3 length: 18 amino acids. The V and J ends lost 6 bases and 0 bases, in that order; junction bases with no gene match: 10. Per the germline V gene, CDR1 is MDHEN and CDR2 is SYDVKM.

This clone turned up a few times. V gene TRBV12-5 combines with J gene TRBJ2-6, with 7 bases identical to TRBD2. CDR1 and CDR2 from the germline V gene are LGHNT and FRNRAP. The junction had 8 bases not matched to a gene; V was cut back by 6 bases and J by 3 bases. This CDR3 has 16 amino acids. The chain's CDR3 is CASGNWGGIGANVLTF. CDR3 DNA sequence: TGTGCTAGTGGCAACTGGGGGGGGATTGGGGCCAACGTCCTGACTTTC. The variable domain in full, completed from reference TRBV12-5 and TRBJ2-6, reads DARVTQTPRHKVTEMGQEVTMRCQPILGHNTVFWYRQTMMQGLELLAYFRNRAPLDDSGMPKDRFSAEMPDATLATLKIQPSEPRDSAVYFCASGNWGGIGANVLTFGAGSRLTVL.

The J gene is TRBJ2-7, the V gene TRBV9; 7 nucleotides align to TRBD1. V shed 3 bases and J 0 bases; nucleotides not matched to a gene: 6. The CDR3 contains 15 residues. Germline V gene sequence: CDR1 SGDLS, CDR2 YYNGEE. The CDR3 region is CASSAGQALSYEQYF. In DNA form, the CDR3 reads TGTGCCAGCAGCGCCGGACAGGCCCTCTCCTACGAGCAGTACTTC.

The V call is TRBV6-2 or TRBV6-3, the J call TRBJ1-6, with D hard to call. Trimming took 6 bases from V and 7 from J, leaving 19 bases between them. This CDR3 has 16 amino acids. Germline V gene data show CDR1 as MNHEY and CDR2 as SVGEGT. The CDR3 DNA reads TGTGCCAGCAGCCCCGGGAGGAGTGCAGCAAATTCACCCCTCCACTTT. This sequence encodes CASSPGRSAANSPLHF.